The present T cell receptor (beta chain) was sequenced within a study of early T cells in non-severe SARS-CoV-2 infection. The V gene lost 6 bases and the J gene lost 3 bases, with 12 bases spanning the gap. This CDR3 has 13 amino acids. Germline V gives CDR1 SQVTM, CDR2 ANQGSEA. Individual cDNA molecules received unique molecular identifiers. TCRdb analysed the 5' RACE reads with MiXCR anew, one entry per CDR3 protein. Of 95,000 to 100,000 distinct CDR3 sequences in the sample, approximately 10% are singletons; the top ten hold roughly 5%. The chain has TRBV29-1 and TRBJ2-1; a possible D gene is TRBD2 (6 bases). Sequencing input: whole blood. The source is an adult who was a healthcare worker with PCR-confirmed SARS-CoV-2 infection or an uninfected control (not recorded which). CDR3 bases: TGCAGCGTCCGGCCCGGGGGCTACAATGAGCAGTTCTTC. Encoded protein: CSVRPGGYNEQFF.